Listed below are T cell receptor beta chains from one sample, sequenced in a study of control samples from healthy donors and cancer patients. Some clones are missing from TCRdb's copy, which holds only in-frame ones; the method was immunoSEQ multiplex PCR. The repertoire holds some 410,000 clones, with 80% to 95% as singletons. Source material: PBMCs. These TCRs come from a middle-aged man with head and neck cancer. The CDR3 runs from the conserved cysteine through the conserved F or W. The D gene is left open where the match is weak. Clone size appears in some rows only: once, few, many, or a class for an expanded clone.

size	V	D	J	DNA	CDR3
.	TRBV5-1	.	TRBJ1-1	TGCGCCAGCATCCCAGGGGCGGGAAACACTGAAGCTTTCTTT	CASIPGAGNTEAFF
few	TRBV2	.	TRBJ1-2	TGTGCCAGCCGCAGGGAGACTGGCTACACCTTC	CASRRETGYTF
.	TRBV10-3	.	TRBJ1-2	TGTGCCATCAGTGAGTCATCCGCCGGCAACTATGGCTACACCTTC	CAISESSAGNYGYTF
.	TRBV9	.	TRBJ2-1	TGTGCCAGCAGCGTAGATCAGTTCAATGAGCAGTTCTTC	CASSVDQFNEQFF
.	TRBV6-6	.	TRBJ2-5	TGTGCCAGCAACCAACCAGGACTTCAAGAGACCCAGTACTTC	CASNQPGLQETQYF
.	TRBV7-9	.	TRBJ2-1	TGTGCCAGCAGCTTTCCTACCTCTGGCCCCTACAATGAGCAGTTCTTC	CASSFPTSGPYNEQFF
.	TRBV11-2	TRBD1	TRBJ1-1	TGTGCCAGCAGCTCCGGGACAGGGGATCGAGCGAAGAACACTGAAGCTTTCTTT	CASSSGTGDRAKNTEAFF
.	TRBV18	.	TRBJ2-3	TGTGCCAGCTCACCGGGGGGTTCCCCCCCCACGCAGTATTTT	CASSPGGSPPTQYF
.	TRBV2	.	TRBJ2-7	TGTGCCAGCATCCTAAGCGAGCAGTACTTC	CASILSEQYF
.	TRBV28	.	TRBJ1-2	TGTGCCAGCAGGGGTAAGGGTGGCTACACCTTC	CASRGKGGYTF
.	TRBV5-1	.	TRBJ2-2	TGCGCCAGCAGCTTGGTGCCGAGCGGGGAGCTGTTTTTT	CASSLVPSGELFF
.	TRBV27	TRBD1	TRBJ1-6	TGTGCCAGCAGTCCCCGACAGGGGGATTCACCCCTCCACTTT	CASSPRQGDSPLHF
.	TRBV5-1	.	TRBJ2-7	TGCGCCAGCAGCTTCCTGGACAGCCCATCCTACGAGCAGTACTTC	CASSFLDSPSYEQYF
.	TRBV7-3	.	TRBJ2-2	TGTGCCAGCAGCTCGGACTCCACCGGGGAGCTGTTTTTT	CASSSDSTGELFF
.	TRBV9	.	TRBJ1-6	TGTGCCAGCAGCGCCACAGCCGGGGGGAGGGTTTCACCCCTCCACTTT	CASSATAGGRVSPLHF
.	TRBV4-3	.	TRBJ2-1	TGCGCCAGCAGCCAAGATAATCAGGGGAGAAGGTACAATGAGCAGTTCTTC	CASSQDNQGRRYNEQFF
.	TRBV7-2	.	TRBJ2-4	TGTGCCAGCAGCTTAAGGTCGCTAGCGATAAAGGGAAACATTCAGTACTTC	CASSLRSLAIKGNIQYF
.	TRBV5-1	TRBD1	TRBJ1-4	TGCGCCAGCAGCCCCCCGGGACAGGGAGGAGAAAAACTGTTTTTT	CASSPPGQGGEKLFF
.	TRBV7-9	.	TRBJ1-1	TGTGCCAGCAGAATGGGACTCACGGAGGGCACTGAAGCTTTCTTT	CASRMGLTEGTEAFF
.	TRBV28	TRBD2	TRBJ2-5	TGTGCCAGCTGCATGTGGCGGGAGCAAGAGACCCAGTACTTC	CASCMWREQETQYF
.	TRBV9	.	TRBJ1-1	TGTGCCAGCAGCGTAGCCAGGGTCGGCACTGAAGCTTTCTTT	CASSVARVGTEAFF
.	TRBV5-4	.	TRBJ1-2	TGTGCCAGCAGCTTGAACCCGGGGAGCTATGGCTACACCTTC	CASSLNPGSYGYTF
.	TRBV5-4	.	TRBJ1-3	TGTGCCAGCAGCTTGGTTGGGCCAACTGGAAACACCATATATTTT	CASSLVGPTGNTIYF
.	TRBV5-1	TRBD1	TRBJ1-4	TGCGCCAGCAGCGGGGAAGGGGGCGCTTACGAAAAACTGTTTTTT	CASSGEGGAYEKLFF
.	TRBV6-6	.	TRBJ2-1	TGTGCCAGCAGCGAGGACAGGGGGAAGGGACTAGCGTTTTCCTACAATGAGCAGTTCTTC	CASSEDRGKGLAFSYNEQFF
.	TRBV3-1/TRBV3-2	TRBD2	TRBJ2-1	TGTGCCAGCAGCTCCGGGACTAGCGGGAGTAATGAGCAGTTCTTC	CASSSGTSGSNEQFF
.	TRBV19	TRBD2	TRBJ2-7	TGTGCCAGTAGTCTCGGGGGGGGAAGCAACGAGCAGTACTTC	CASSLGGGSNEQYF
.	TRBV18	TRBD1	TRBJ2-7	TGTGCCAGCTCACCAGGACAGGGATTCTCCTACGAGCAGTACTTC	CASSPGQGFSYEQYF
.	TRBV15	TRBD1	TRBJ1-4	TGTGCCACCAGCAGGTCTCTACAGGGGGTTAATGAAAAACTGTTTTTT	CATSRSLQGVNEKLFF
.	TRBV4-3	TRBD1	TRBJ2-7	TGCGCCAGCAGCCAAGATAGGACAGGAACCTACGAGCAGTACTTC	CASSQDRTGTYEQYF
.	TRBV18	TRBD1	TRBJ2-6	TGTGCCAGCTCACCATGGGACAGGGCGGGTGCTGGGGCCAACGTCCTGACTTTC	CASSPWDRAGAGANVLTF
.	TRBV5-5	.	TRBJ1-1	TGTGCCAGCAGCCACGAGGAGGTGACGTTAGCTTTCTTT	CASSHEEVTLAFF
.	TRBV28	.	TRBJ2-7	TGTGCCACCTACGGGTCTCAGGCCGACAACTCCTACGAGCAGTACTTC	CATYGSQADNSYEQYF
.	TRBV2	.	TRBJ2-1	TGTGCCAGCAGTGAATTAGGGTTCTACAATGAGCAGTTCTTC	CASSELGFYNEQFF
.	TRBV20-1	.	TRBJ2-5	TGCAGTGCGGGGCGGGAAGAGACCCAGTACTTC	CSAGREETQYF
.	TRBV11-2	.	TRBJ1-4	TGTGCCAGCAGCTTAGGAGAGGGCCCCGCAACTAATGAAAAACTGTTTTTT	CASSLGEGPATNEKLFF